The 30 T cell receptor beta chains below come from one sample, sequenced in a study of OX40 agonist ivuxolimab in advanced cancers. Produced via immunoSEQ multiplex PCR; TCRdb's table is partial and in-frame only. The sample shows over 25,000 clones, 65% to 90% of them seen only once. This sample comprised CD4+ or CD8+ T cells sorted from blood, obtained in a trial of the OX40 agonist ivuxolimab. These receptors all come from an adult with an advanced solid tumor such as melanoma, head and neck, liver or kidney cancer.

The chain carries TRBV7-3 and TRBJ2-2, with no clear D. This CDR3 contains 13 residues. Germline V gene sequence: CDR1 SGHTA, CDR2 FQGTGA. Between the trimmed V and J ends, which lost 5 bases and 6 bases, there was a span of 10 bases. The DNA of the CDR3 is TGTGCCAGCAGCGCCGATAGGGCCGGGGAGCTGTTTTTT. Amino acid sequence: CASSADRAGELFF. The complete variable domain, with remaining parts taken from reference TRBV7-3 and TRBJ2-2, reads GAGVSQTPSNKVTEKGKYVELRCDPISGHTALYWYRQSLGQGPEFLIYFQGTGAADDSGLPNDRFFAVRPEGSVSTLKIQRTERGDSAVYLCASSADRAGELFFGEGSRLTVL.

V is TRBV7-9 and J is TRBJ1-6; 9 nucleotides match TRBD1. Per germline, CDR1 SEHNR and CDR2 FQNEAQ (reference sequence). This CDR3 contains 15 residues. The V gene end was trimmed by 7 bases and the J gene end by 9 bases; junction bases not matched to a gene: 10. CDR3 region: CASTLEGQGGSPLHF. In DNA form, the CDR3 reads TGTGCCAGCACCTTGGAGGGACAGGGCGGTTCACCCCTCCACTTT.

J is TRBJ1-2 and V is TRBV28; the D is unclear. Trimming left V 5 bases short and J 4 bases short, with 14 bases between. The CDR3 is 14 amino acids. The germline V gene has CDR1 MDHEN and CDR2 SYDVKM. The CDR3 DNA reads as TGTGCCAGCAGTACCCGCGTGGGGTCCTATGGCTACACCTTC. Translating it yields CASSTRVGSYGYTF.

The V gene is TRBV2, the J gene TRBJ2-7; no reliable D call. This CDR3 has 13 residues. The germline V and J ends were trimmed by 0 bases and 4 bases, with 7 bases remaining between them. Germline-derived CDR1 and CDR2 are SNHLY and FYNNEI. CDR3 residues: CASSEAPTYEQYF. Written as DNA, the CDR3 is TGTGCCAGCAGTGAAGCCCCGACTTACGAGCAGTACTTC.

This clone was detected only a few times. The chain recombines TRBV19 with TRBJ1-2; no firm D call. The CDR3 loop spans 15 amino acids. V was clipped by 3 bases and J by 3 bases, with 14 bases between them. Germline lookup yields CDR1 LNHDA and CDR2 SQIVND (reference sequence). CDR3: CASSIWLGSDYGYTF. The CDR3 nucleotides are TGTGCCAGTAGTATCTGGTTGGGCTCCGACTATGGCTACACCTTC.

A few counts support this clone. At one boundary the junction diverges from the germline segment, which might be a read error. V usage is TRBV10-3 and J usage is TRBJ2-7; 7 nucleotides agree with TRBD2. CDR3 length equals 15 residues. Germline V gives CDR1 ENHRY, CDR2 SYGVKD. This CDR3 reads CAINEGRGISYEQYF. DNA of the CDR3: TGTGCCATCAATGAGGGGCGGGGGATCTCCTACGAGCAGTACTTC.

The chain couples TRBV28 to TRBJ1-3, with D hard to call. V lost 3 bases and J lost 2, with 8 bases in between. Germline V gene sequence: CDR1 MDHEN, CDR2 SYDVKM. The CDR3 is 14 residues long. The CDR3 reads CASSFTLTGNTIYF. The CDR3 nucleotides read TGTGCCAGCAGTTTTACCTTGACTGGAAACACCATATATTTT.

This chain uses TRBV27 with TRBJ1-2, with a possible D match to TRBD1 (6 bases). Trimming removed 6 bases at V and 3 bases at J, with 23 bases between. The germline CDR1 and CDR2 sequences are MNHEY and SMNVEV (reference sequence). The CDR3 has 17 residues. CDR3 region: CASSRAGTQTSYYGYTF. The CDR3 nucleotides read TGTGCCAGCAGCCGCGCCGGGACACAAACCTCGTACTATGGCTACACCTTC.

DNA of the CDR3: TGTGCCAGCAGCTTCCGGGACAGCAGTTACGAGCAGTACTTC. Amino acid sequence: CASSFRDSSYEQYF. The rearrangement uses TRBV7-9 and TRBJ2-7; 7 bases are shared with TRBD1. The CDR3 extends over 14 amino acids. The J segment lost 4 bases and the V segment lost 3 bases, leaving 6 bases of the junction unmatched. CDR1 is SEHNR and CDR2 is FQNEAQ in the germline V gene (reference sequence).

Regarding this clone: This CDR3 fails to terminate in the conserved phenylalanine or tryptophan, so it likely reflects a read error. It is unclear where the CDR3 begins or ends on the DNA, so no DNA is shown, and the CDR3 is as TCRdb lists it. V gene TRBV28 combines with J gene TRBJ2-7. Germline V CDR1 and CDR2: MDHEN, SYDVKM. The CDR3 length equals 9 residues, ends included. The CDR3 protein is CASRTGEGA.

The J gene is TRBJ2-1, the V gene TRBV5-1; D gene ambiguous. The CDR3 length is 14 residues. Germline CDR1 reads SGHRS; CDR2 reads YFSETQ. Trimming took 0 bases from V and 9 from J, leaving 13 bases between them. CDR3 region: CASSLGLEAVEQFF. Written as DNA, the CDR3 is TGCGCCAGCAGCTTGGGCCTAGAGGCAGTTGAGCAGTTCTTC.

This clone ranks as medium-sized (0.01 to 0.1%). CDR3 sequence: CASTPEGGGIFGDGYTF. The CDR3 DNA reads TGTGCCAGCACCCCGGAGGGAGGGGGCATTTTTGGGGATGGCTACACCTTC. The genes are TRBV28 and TRBJ1-2; TRBD1 aligns across 7 bases. There are 17 residues in the CDR3. The V segment lost 7 bases and the J segment 6 bases; nucleotides outside the gene matches: 20. Germline CDR1 MDHEN, CDR2 SYDVKM.

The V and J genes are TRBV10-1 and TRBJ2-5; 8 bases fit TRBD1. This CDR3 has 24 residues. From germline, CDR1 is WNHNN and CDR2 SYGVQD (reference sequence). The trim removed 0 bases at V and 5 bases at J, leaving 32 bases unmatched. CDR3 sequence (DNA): TGCGCCAGCAGTGAGTCCGTCAGGGCAGGGGGCCCCCCGACCCCGGGGGCCGGCGGGGAGACCCAGTACTTC. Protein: CASSESVRAGGPPTPGAGGETQYF.

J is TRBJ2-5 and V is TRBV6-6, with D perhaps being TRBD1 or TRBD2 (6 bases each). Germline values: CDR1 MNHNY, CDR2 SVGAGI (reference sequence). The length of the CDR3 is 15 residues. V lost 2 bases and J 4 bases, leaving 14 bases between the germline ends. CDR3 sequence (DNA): TGTGCCAGCAGTTACGGTGTCGGGGGCTTAGAGACCCAGTACTTC. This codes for CASSYGVGGLETQYF.

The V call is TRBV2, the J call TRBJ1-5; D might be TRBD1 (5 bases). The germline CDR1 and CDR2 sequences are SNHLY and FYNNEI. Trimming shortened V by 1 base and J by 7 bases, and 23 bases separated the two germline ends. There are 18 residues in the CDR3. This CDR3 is CASSEDWTGVLRGQPQHF. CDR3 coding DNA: TGTGCCAGCAGTGAAGATTGGACCGGCGTGCTGCGGGGGCAGCCCCAGCATTTT. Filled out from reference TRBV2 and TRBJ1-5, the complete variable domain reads EPEVTQTPSHQVTQMGQEVILRCVPISNHLYFYWYRQILGQKVEFLVSFYNNEISEKSEIFDDQFSVERPDGSNFTLKIRSTKLEDSAMYFCASSEDWTGVLRGQPQHFGDGTRLSIL.

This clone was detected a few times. CDR3: CAWSDTKLGPGYYGYTF. CDR3 nucleotide sequence: TGTGCCTGGAGTGACACTAAATTGGGGCCTGGTTACTATGGCTACACCTTC. The chain couples TRBV30 to TRBJ1-2; tentative D call: TRBD1 (5 bases). The germline gives CDR1 GTSNPN, CDR2 SVGIG (reference sequence). This CDR3 contains 17 residues. V was clipped by 1 base and J by 3 bases, with 21 bases between them.

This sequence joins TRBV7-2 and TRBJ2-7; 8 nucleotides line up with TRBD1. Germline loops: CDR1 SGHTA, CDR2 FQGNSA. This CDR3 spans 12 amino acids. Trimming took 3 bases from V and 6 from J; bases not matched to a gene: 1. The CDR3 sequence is CASSFTGGEQYF. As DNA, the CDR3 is TGTGCCAGCAGCTTTACAGGGGGCGAGCAGTACTTC.

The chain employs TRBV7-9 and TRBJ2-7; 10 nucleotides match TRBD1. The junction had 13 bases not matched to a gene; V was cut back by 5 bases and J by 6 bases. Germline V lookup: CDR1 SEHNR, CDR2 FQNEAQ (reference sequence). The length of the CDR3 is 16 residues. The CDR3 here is CASSNRPGTGDPEQYF. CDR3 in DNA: TGTGCCAGCAGCAACCGCCCCGGGACAGGGGACCCCGAGCAGTACTTC.

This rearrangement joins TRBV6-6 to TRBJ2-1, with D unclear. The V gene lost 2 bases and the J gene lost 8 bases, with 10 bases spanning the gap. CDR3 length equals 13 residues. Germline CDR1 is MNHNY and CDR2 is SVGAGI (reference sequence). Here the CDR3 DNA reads TGTGCCAGCAGTTACACCCCTTCCGATGAGCAGTTCTTC. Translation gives CASSYTPSDEQFF.

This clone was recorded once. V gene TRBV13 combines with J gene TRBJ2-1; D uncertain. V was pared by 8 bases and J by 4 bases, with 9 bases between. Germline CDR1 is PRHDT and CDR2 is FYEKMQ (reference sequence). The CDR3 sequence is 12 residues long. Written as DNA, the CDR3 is TGTGCCAGCTCCCTTATGTACAATGAGCAGTTCTTC. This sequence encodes CASSLMYNEQFF. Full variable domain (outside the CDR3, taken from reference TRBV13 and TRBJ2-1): AAGVIQSPRHLIKEKRETATLKCYPIPRHDTVYWYQQGPGQDPQFLISFYEKMQSDKGSIPDRFSAQQFSDYHSELNMSSLELGDSALYFCASSLMYNEQFFGPGTRLTVL.

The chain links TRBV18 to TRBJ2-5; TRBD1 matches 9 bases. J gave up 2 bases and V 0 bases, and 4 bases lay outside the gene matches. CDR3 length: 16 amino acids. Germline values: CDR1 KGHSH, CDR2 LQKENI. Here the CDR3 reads CASSPPDRGDQETQYF. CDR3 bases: TGTGCCAGCTCACCACCGGACAGGGGCGATCAAGAGACCCAGTACTTC.

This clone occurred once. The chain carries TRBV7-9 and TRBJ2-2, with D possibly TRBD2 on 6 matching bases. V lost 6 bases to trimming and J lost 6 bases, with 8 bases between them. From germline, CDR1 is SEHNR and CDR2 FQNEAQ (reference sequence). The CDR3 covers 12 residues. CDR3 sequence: CASSSGAGELFF. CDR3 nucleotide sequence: TGTGCCAGCAGTTCGGGAGCCGGGGAGCTGTTTTTT.

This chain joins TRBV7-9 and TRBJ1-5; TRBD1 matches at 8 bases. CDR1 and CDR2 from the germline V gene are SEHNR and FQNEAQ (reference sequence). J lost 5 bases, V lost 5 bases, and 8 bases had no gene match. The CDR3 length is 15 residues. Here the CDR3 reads CASSDRQGPHQPQHF. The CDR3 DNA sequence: TGTGCCAGCAGCGACCGACAGGGGCCCCATCAGCCCCAGCATTTT. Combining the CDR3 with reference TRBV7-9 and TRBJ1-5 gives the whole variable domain DTGVSQNPRHKITKRGQNVTFRCDPISEHNRLYWYRQTLGQGPEFLTYFQNEAQLEKSRLLSDRFSAERPKGSFSTLEIQRTEQGDSAMYLCASSDRQGPHQPQHFGDGTRLSIL.

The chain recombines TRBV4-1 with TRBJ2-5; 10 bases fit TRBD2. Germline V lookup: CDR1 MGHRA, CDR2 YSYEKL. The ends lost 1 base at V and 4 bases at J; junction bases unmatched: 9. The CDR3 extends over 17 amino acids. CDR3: CASSQALAGELGETQYF. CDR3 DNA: TGCGCCAGCAGCCAAGCCCTAGCGGGGGAGTTGGGAGAGACCCAGTACTTC.

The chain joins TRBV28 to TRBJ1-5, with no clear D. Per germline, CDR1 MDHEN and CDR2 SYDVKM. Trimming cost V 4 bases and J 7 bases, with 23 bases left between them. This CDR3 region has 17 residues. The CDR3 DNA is TGTGCCAGCAGTTCTATTGTCCTTATCCCCAGAAGCCAGCCCCAGCATTTT. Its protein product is CASSSIVLIPRSQPQHF.

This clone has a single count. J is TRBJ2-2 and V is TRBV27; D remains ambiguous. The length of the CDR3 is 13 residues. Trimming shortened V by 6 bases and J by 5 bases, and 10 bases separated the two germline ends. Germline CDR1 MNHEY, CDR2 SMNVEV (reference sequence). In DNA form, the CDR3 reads TGTGCCAGCAGCATCATCGGGACCGGGGAGCTGTTTTTT. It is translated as CASSIIGTGELFF.

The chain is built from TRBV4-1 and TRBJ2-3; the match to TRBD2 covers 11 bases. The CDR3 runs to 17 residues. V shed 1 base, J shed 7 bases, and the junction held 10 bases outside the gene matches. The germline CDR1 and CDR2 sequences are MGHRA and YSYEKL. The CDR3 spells CASSQAGLAVLGNTQYF. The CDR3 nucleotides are TGCGCCAGCAGCCAAGCGGGACTAGCGGTGCTGGGAAATACGCAGTATTTT.

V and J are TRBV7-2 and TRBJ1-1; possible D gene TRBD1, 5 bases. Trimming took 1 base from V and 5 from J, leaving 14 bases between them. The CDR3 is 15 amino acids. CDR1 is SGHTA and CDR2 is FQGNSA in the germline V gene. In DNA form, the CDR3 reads TGTGCCAGCAGCTTAGGGGAAGGGGTGGGGACTGAAGCTTTCTTT. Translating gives CASSLGEGVGTEAFF.

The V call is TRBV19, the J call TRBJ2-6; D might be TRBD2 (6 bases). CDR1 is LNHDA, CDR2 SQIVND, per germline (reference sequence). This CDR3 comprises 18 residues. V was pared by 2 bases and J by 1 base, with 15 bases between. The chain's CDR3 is CASSITETSKSGANVLTF. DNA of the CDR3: TGTGCCAGTAGTATAACCGAGACTAGTAAGTCTGGGGCCAACGTCCTGACTTTC.

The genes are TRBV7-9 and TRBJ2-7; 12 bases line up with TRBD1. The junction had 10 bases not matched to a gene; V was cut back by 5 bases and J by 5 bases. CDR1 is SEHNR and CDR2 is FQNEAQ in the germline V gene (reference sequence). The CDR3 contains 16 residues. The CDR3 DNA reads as TGTGCCAGCAGCCAAGATCCGGGACAGGGGGCGGACGAGCAGTACTTC. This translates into CASSQDPGQGADEQYF.